Listed below are T cell receptor beta chains from one sample, sequenced in a study of human T cells and chemical hapten exposure. TCRdb analysed the RACE reads with MiXCR anew, one entry per CDR3 protein. The sample has under 400,000 distinct CDR3 sequences, 5% to 6.5% seen once. The sequenced sample was whole blood, obtained in connection with sensitization to the hapten diphenylcyclopropenone (DPC). Every receptor here comes from a woman between 50 and 59 years old with alopecia areata. Some clones in this sample may be carry-over from other donors' samples. Each CDR3 is given with its conserved first and last residue. D genes are given only for firm matches. Expanded clones are given a class, and other clones once, few, many or no size at all.

>-|TRBD1|TRBJ2-5|TRBV6-5
TGTGCCAGCAGCCCCTCACTAACGGGACAGTCTCAAGAGACCCAGTACTTC
CASSPSLTGQSQETQYF
>few|-|TRBJ2-2|TRBV4-2
TGTGCCAGCAGCCAAGGGGCCACGAACACCGGGGAGCTGTTTTTT
CASSQGATNTGELFF
>few|TRBD1|TRBJ1-6|TRBV5-1
TGCGCCAGCAGCTCTTATGTTGGACAGGGCGGTAATTCACCCCTCCACTTT
CASSSYVGQGGNSPLHF
>many|TRBD2|TRBJ2-3|TRBV29-1
TGCAGCGTTGAGCGGGGGGCGTCAGATACGCAGTATTTT
CSVERGASDTQYF
>many|-|TRBJ1-1|TRBV5-4
TGTGCCAGCAGCTTCGGTACGGCACAGGAGAGTTGGTATGCCACTGAAGCTTTCTTT
CASSFGTAQESWYATEAFF
>many|-|TRBJ2-3|TRBV11-2
TGTGCCAGCAGCCTTACCGGGACTGGAGGGGTAGATACGCAGTATTTT
CASSLTGTGGVDTQYF
>few|-|TRBJ2-5|TRBV7-2
TGTGCCAGCAGCCGTGGACGAGCCCAAGAGACCCAGTACTTC
CASSRGRAQETQYF
>many|-|TRBJ2-1|TRBV10-3
TGTGCCATCAGTGAGTTAGGTGTGAGCTCCTACAATGAGCAGTTCTTC
CAISELGVSSYNEQFF
>many|-|TRBJ2-1|TRBV30
TGTGCCTGGAACGCAGGGGCCAATGAGCAGTTCTTC
CAWNAGANEQFF
>-|-|TRBJ1-2|TRBV29-1
TGCAGCACCCGGACGGATGCCCTGGATTATGGCTACACCTTC
CSTRTDALDYGYTF
>few|-|TRBJ1-1|TRBV14
TGTGCCAGCAGAGAGGGTCTCCGTAGCGACACTGAAGCTTTCTTT
CASREGLRSDTEAFF
>many|-|TRBJ1-2|TRBV10-3
TGTGCCATCAGTGGTACCCCTATGAGGGATGGCTACACCTTC
CAISGTPMRDGYTF
>-|TRBD1|TRBJ1-6|TRBV10-2
TGCGCCAGCAGCCTCAACAGGGGTGATTCACCCCTCCACTTT
CASSLNRGDSPLHF
>few|-|TRBJ2-1|TRBV29-1
TGCAGCCTGGGCCTAGCGTCGTACAATGAGCAGTTCTTC
CSLGLASYNEQFF
>few|TRBD2|TRBJ2-7|TRBV28
TGTGCCAGCAGTTCAAGGACTAGCGGAGCCTTATTCTCCTACGAGCAGTACTTC
CASSSRTSGALFSYEQYF
>many|-|TRBJ2-5|TRBV28
TGTGCCAGCAGGGAAGCGGATCAAGAGACCCAGTACTTC
CASREADQETQYF
>few|-|TRBJ2-3|TRBV4-3
TGCGCCAGCAGCCAAGATCGGGGCCCCACAGATACGCAGTATTTT
CASSQDRGPTDTQYF
>-|TRBD2|TRBJ2-3|TRBV9
TGTGCCAGCAGCGTTCGTGGAAGCGGGGGGGCCACAGATACGCAGTATTTT
CASSVRGSGGATDTQYF
>-|TRBD2|TRBJ2-7|TRBV7-9
TGTGCCAGCAGCGTAGGAGGACTAGCGGGACGCTCCTACGAGCAGTACTTC
CASSVGGLAGRSYEQYF
>many|-|TRBJ1-2|TRBV4-3
TGCGCCAGCAGCCAAGGGGGTTTGAACTATGGCTACACCTTC
CASSQGGLNYGYTF
>few|TRBD1|TRBJ1-5|TRBV20-1
TGCAGTGCAGCACAGGGGGCTGGTCAGCCCCAGCATTTT
CSAAQGAGQPQHF
>few|-|TRBJ2-3|TRBV15
TGTGCCACCAGCAGAGATCCCCGGACTAGCACAGATACGCAGTATTTT
CATSRDPRTSTDTQYF
>-|-|TRBJ2-4|TRBV7-2
TGTGCCAGCAGCCCGCAAGTACTAGCCAAAAACATTCAGTACTTC
CASSPQVLAKNIQYF
>many|TRBD1|TRBJ2-1|TRBV6-5
TGTGCCAGCAGCTCCGGGACAGGAAATTACAATGAGCAGTTCTTC
CASSSGTGNYNEQFF
>few|-|TRBJ2-7|TRBV4-1
TGCGCCAGCAGCCAAGGGACGGAGATAAGGACCTACGAGCAGTACTTC
CASSQGTEIRTYEQYF
>few|TRBD1|TRBJ2-5|TRBV6-6
TGTGCCAGCAGTCGCAAGGGGGCCGAAGAGACCCAGTACTTC
CASSRKGAEETQYF
>many|TRBD1|TRBJ1-1|TRBV5-1
TGCGCCAGCAGCTCACCGACAGGGATGGGGGCTGAAGCTTTCTTT
CASSSPTGMGAEAFF
>many|TRBD1|TRBJ2-1|TRBV29-1
TGCAGCGTCGCAGACAGGGGGCGAAGGAATGAGCAGTTCTTC
CSVADRGRRNEQFF
>many|TRBD1|TRBJ1-5|TRBV27
TGTGCCAGCAGTTTAAGGCAGACAGGGGCGGGAAATCAGCCCCAGCATTTT
CASSLRQTGAGNQPQHF
>-|TRBD1|TRBJ1-1|TRBV4-1
TGCGCCAGCAGCACCTCACAGGGGCCCACTGAAGCTTTCTTT
CASSTSQGPTEAFF
>few|TRBD1|TRBJ1-4|TRBV6-5
TGTGCCAGCAGTCGGGACAGGGTGGTGGGTGAAAAACTGTTTTTT
CASSRDRVVGEKLFF
>few|TRBD1|TRBJ2-7|TRBV29-1
TGCAGCGTTTATGGTCGGAGTACAGGGGACGAGCAGTACTTC
CSVYGRSTGDEQYF
>few|TRBD1|TRBJ2-5|TRBV9
TGTGCCAGCAGCGACGAAGGGACAGCTCAAGAGACCCAGTACTTC
CASSDEGTAQETQYF
>many|-|TRBJ2-5|TRBV5-6
TGTGCCAGCAGCCAGGGACTGATCCAAGAGACCCAGTACTTC
CASSQGLIQETQYF
>many|-|TRBJ1-4|TRBV7-2
TGTGCCAGCAGCTTAGCGGCAGTCAGGAATGAAAAACTGTTTTTT
CASSLAAVRNEKLFF
>many|-|TRBJ2-6|TRBV6-4
TGTGCCCCCGAAGGTTCCTCTGGGGCCAACGTCCTGACTTTC
CAPEGSSGANVLTF
>few|TRBD1|TRBJ2-6|TRBV3-1
TGTGCCAGCAGCGCGTTTGGGCAGGGGGCTTCTGGGGCCAACGTCCTGACTTTC
CASSAFGQGASGANVLTF